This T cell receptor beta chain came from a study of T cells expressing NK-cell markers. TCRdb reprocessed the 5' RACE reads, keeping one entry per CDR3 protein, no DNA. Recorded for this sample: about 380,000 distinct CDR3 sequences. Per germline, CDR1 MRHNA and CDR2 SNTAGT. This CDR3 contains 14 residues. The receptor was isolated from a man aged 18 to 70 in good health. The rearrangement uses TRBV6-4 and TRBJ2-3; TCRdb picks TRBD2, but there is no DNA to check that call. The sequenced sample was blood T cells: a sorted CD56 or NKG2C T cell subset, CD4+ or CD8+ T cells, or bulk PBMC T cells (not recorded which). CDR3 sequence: CASSDKGDTDTQYF.